The following is a T cell receptor (beta chain) sequence with its context. The data stem from a study of blood T cell repertoires in COVID-19. Across the whole study: Acute-phase and convalescent COVID-19 samples originated in the United States, Italy and Spain. PBMCs, B-cell-depleted T cells, or T cells provided the cDNA or gDNA that made up the material.

V lost 6 bases and J lost 3, with 9 bases in between. The CDR3 is made up of 12 amino acids. Germline lookup yields CDR1 SNHLY and CDR2 FYNNEI. Methods used by the authors: Amplification of reference gene primers was used by the study to estimate nucleated cell counts. Repertoires were generated with immunoSEQ multiplex PCR, while TCRdb's copy carries only in-frame clones and drops some. V, J and clone size are taken as reported in that table, and D and trimming were inferred from the DNA itself. The sample lists 150,000 or so clones, approximately 80% occurring once. The J gene is TRBJ2-7, the V gene TRBV2; D call uncertain. This clonotype was sampled from a woman between 55 and 75 years old with acute or convalescent COVID-19. The sample was peripheral blood. The CDR3 DNA reads TGTGCCAGCAGCTTACAGTACTACGAGCAGTACTTC. This sequence encodes CASSLQYYEQYF. Using reference TRBV2 and TRBJ2-7 for the parts outside the CDR3, the full variable domain is EPEVTQTPSHQVTQMGQEVILRCVPISNHLYFYWYRQILGQKVEFLVSFYNNEISEKSEIFDDQFSVERPDGSNFTLKIRSTKLEDSAMYFCASSLQYYEQYFGPGTRLTVT.